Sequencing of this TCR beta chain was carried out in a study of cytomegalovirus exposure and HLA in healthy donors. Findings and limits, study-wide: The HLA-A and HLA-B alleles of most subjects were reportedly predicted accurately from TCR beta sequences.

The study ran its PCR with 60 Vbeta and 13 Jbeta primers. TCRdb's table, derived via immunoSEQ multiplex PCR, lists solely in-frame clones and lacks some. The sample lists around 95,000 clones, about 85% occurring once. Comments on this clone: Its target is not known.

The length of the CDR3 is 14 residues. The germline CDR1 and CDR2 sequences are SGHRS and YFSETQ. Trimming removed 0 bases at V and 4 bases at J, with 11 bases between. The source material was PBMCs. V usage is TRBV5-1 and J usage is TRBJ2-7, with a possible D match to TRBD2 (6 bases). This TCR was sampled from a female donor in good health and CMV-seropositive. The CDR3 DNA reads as TGCGCCAGCAGCTTGGACGTGCGGGGATACGAGCAGTACTTC. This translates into CASSLDVRGYEQYF.